This TCR beta chain was sequenced for a study of Graves' ophthalmopathy and Graves' hyperthyroidism. After removal of 2 bases from V and 3 bases from J, the junction contained 4 bases not matched to a gene. CDR1 is SGHTA and CDR2 is FQGNSA in the germline V gene. The CDR3 has 14 residues. Transcripts of RNA were the source for amplifying TCR beta CDR3 regions. HTBI primers were used in a first-round RT-PCR, which preceded a second-round multiplex PCR. TCRdb redid the calling of the multiplex PCR reads with MiXCR, one entry per CDR3 protein. The sample carries approximately 160,000 distinct CDR3 sequences, roughly 37% recorded once.

The genes are TRBV7-2 and TRBJ2-7; 7 nucleotides agree with TRBD1. What was sequenced was peripheral blood. The clonotype originates from a woman aged 40-49 years with Graves' ophthalmopathy. The CDR3 loop reads CASSLQGVSYEQYF. CDR3 nucleotide sequence: TGTGCCAGCAGCTTACAGGGGGTAAGCTACGAGCAGTACTTC.